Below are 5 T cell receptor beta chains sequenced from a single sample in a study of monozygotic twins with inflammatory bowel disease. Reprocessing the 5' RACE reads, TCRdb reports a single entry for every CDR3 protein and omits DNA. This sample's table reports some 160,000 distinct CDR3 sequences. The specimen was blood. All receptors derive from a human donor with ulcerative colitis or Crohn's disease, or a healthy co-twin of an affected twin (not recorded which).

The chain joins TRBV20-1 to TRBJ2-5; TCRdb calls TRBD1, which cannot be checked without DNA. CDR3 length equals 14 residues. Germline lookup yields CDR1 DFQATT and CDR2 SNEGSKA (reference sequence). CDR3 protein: CSARGGQGLGTQYF.

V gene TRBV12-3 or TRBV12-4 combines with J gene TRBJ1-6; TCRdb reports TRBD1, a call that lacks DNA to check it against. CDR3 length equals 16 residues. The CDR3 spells CASSAPPWGANSPLHF.

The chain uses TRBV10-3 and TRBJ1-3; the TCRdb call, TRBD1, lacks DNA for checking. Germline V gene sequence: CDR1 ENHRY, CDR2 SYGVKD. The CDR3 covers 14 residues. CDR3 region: CAISETGSGNTIYF.

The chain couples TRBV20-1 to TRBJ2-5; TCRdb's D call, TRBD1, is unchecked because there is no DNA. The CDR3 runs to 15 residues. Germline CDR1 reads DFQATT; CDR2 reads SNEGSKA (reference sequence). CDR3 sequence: CSAEGDTRRQETQYF.

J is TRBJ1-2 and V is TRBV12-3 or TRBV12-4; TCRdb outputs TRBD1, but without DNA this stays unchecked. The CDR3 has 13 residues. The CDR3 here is CASTPGRVYGYTF.